This TCR beta chain was recorded in a study of blood T cell repertoires in COVID-19. Across the whole study: In each case, the material was cDNA or gDNA derived from T cells, B-cell-depleted T cells, or PBMCs.

Assay: immunoSEQ multiplex PCR; the TCRdb copy retains only in-frame clones and omits some. The sample holds about 58,000 clones, about 84% seen once. The V gene lost 2 bases and the J gene lost 1 base, with 12 bases spanning the gap. This CDR3 region has 15 residues. From germline, CDR1 is SGHRS and CDR2 YFSETQ. This receptor was identified in a man aged 40-49 years with active COVID-19. The sample comprised peripheral blood. This rearrangement joins TRBV5-1 to TRBJ2-5, with D perhaps matching TRBD2 (5 bases). Here the CDR3 DNA reads TGCGCCAGCAGCTTCCGAGGGCAGTCCCAAGAGACCCAGTACTTC. It translates to CASSFRGQSQETQYF.